This TCR beta chain comes out of a study of blood T cell repertoires in COVID-19. About the study: Acute and convalescent COVID-19 specimens originated in the United States, Italy and Spain. PBMCs, B-cell-depleted T cells, or T cells were the source of the cDNA or gDNA that made up the material.

In the source study's methods: How many nucleated cells were present was estimated from reference gene primer amplification. TCRdb's copy holds only in-frame clones and misses some; the assay was immunoSEQ multiplex PCR. V and J calls and clone size are given by that table; D and trimming were obtained from the DNA. The repertoire holds around 160,000 clones, approximately 80% seen once, with about a tenth in the top ten. In germline, CDR1 is LGHNA, CDR2 YSLEER. This CDR3 is 13 amino acids long. V shed 1 base and J shed 3 bases, with 7 bases lying between them. Sequencing was performed on peripheral blood. The J gene is TRBJ2-7, the V gene TRBV4-3; D might be TRBD1 (5 bases). This receptor was identified in a human donor in a cohort sampled during active COVID-19. The CDR3 sequence: CASSQVRGYEQYF. DNA of the CDR3: TGCGCCAGCAGCCAAGTAAGGGGCTACGAGCAGTACTTC.